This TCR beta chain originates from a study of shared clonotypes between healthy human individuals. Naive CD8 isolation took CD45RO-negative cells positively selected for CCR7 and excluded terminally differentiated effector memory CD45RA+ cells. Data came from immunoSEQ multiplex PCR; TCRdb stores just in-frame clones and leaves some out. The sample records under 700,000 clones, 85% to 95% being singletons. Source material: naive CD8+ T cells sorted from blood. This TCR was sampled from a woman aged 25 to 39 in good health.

CDR3 in amino acids: CASSGGFMNTEAFF. The CDR3 region has the DNA TGTGCCAGCAGTGGAGGGTTTATGAACACTGAAGCTTTCTTT. The J gene is TRBJ1-1, the V gene TRBV27; no definite D call. Germline-derived CDR1 and CDR2 are MNHEY and SMNVEV (reference sequence). V was pared by 5 bases and J by 0 bases, with 10 bases between. This CDR3 has 14 residues.